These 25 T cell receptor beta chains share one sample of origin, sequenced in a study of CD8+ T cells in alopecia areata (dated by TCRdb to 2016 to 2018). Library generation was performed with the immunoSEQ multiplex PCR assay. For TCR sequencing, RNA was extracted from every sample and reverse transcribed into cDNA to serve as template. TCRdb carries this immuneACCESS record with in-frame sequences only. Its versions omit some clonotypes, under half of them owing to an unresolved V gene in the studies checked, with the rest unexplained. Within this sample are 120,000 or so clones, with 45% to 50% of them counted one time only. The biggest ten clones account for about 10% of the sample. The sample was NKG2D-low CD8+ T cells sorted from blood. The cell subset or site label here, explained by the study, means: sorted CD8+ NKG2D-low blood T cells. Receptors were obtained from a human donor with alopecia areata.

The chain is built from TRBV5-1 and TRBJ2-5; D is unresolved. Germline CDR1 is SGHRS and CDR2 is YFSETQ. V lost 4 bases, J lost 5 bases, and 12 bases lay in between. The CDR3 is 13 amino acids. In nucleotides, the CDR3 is TGCGCCAGCAGCGTGACAACCGCTGAGACCCAGTACTTC. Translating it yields CASSVTTAETQYF.

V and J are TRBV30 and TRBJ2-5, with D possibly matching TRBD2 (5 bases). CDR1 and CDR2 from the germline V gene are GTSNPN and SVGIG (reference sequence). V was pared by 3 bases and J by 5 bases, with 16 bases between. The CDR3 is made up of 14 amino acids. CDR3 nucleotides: TGTGCCTGGAGCGTACTAGGTCCTTGGGAGACCCAGTACTTC. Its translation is CAWSVLGPWETQYF.

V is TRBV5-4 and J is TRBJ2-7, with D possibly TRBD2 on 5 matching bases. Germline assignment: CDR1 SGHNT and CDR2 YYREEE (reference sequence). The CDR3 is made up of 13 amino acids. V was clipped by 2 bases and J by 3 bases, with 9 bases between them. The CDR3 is CASSFGVGYEQYF. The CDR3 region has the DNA TGTGCCAGCAGCTTCGGGGTAGGCTACGAGCAGTACTTC.

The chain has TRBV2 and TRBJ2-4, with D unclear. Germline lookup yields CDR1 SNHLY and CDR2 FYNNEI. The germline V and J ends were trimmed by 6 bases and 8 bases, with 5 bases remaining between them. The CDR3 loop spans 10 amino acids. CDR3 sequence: CASRGDIQYF. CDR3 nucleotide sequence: TGTGCCAGCAGGGGTGACATTCAGTACTTC.

The CDR3 sequence is CAWSIYGTSGMRDTQYF. DNA of the CDR3: TGTGCCTGGAGTATCTATGGGACTAGCGGGATGCGAGATACGCAGTATTTT. The chain links TRBV30 to TRBJ2-3, with 13 bases aligning to TRBD2. Germline V gene sequence: CDR1 GTSNPN, CDR2 SVGIG (reference sequence). The V gene end was trimmed by 2 bases and the J gene end by 5 bases; junction bases not matched to a gene: 10. The CDR3 extends over 17 amino acids.

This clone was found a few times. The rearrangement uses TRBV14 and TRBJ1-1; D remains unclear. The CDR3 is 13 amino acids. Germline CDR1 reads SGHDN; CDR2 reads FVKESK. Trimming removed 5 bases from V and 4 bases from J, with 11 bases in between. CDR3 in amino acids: CASSSVGGTEAFF. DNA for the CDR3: TGTGCCAGCAGCTCAGTGGGTGGCACTGAAGCTTTCTTT.

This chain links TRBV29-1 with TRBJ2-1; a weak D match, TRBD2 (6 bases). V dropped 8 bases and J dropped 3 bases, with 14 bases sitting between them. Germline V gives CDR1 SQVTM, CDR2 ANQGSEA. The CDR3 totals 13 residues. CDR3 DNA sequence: TGCAGCTACGAGCGGGTGGACTACAATGAGCAGTTCTTC. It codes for CSYERVDYNEQFF.

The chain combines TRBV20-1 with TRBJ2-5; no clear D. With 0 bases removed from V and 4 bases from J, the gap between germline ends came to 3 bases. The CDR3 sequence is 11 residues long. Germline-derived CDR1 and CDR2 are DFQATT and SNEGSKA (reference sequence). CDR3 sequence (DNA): TGCAGTGCTAGAGATACAGAGACCCAGTACTTC. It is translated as CSARDTETQYF.

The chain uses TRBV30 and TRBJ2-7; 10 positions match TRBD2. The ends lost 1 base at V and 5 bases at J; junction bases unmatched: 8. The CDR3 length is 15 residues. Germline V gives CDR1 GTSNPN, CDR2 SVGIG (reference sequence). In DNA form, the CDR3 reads TGTGCCTGGAGTGAGGGGGGACTAGCGTGGGACGAGCAGTACTTC. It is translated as CAWSEGGLAWDEQYF.

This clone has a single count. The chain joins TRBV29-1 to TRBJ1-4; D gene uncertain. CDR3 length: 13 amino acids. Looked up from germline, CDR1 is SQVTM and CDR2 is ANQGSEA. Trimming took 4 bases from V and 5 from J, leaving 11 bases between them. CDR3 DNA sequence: TGCAGCGTTGTTACTGCCGACAATGAAAAACTGTTTTTT. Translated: CSVVTADNEKLFF.

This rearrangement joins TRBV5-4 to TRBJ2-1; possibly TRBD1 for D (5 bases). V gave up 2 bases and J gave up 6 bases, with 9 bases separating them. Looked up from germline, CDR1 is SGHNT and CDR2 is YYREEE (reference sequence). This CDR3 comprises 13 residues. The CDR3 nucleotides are TGTGCCAGCAGCTTCGCAGGGTCCAATGAGCAGTTCTTC. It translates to CASSFAGSNEQFF.

The CDR3 protein is CASSSTEETQYF. The CDR3 nucleotides are TGTGCCAGCAGCTCGACTGAAGAGACCCAGTACTTC. This chain connects TRBV7-9 to TRBJ2-5; no clear D. The CDR3 runs to 12 residues. CDR1 and CDR2 (germline): SEHNR, FQNEAQ (reference sequence). Between the trimmed V and J ends, which lost 4 bases and 3 bases, there was a span of 6 bases.

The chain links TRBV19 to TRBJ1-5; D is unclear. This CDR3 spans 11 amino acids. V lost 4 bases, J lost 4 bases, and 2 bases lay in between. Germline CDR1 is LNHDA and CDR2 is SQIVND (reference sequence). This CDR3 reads CASSSNQPQHF. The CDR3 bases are TGTGCCAGTAGTAGTAATCAGCCCCAGCATTTT.

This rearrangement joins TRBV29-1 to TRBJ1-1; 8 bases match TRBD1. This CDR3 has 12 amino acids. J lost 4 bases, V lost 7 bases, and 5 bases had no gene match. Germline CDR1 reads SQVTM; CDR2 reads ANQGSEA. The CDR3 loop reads CSANRGSTEAFF. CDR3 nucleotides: TGCAGCGCCAACAGGGGGTCCACTGAAGCTTTCTTT.

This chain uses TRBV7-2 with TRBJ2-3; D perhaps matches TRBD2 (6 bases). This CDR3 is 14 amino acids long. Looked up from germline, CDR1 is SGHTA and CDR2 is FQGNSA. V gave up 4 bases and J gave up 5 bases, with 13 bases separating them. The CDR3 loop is CASSSGLGGDTQYF. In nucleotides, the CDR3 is TGTGCCAGCAGCTCCGGACTGGGGGGAGATACGCAGTATTTT.

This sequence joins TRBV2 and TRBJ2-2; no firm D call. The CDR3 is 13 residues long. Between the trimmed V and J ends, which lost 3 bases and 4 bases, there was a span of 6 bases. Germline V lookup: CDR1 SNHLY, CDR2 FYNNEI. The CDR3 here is CASSDSSTGELFF. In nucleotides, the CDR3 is TGTGCCAGCAGTGACTCGAGCACCGGGGAGCTGTTTTTT.

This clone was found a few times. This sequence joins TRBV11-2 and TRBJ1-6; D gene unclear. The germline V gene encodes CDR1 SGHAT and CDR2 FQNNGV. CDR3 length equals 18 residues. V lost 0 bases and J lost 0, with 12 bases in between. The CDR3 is CASSLDHPGSSYNSPLHF. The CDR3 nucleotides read TGTGCCAGCAGCTTAGATCATCCGGGCAGCTCCTATAATTCACCCCTCCACTTT.

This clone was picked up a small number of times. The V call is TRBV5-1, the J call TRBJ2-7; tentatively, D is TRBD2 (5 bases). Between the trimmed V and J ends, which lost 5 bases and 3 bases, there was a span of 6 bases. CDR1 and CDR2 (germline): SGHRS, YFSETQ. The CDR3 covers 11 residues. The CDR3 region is CASRRGYEQYF. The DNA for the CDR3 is TGCGCCAGCAGACGGGGCTACGAGCAGTACTTC. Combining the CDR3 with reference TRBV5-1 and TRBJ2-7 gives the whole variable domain KAGVTQTPRYLIKTRGQQVTLSCSPISGHRSVSWYQQTPGQGLQFLFEYFSETQRNKGNFPGRFSGRQFSNSRSEMNVSTLELGDSALYLCASRRGYEQYFGPGTRLTVT.

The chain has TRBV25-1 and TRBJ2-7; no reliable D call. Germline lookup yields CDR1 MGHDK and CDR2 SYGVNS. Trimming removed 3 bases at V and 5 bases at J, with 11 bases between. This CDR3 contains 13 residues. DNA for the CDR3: TGTGCCAGCAGTGATCCCCAGTTTGACGAGCAGTACTTC. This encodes CASSDPQFDEQYF.

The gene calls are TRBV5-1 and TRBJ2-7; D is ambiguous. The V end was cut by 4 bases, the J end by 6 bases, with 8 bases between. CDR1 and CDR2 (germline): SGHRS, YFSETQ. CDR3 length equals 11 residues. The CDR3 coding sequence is TGCGCCAGCAGCCAAGGGCCCGAGCAGTACTTC. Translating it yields CASSQGPEQYF.

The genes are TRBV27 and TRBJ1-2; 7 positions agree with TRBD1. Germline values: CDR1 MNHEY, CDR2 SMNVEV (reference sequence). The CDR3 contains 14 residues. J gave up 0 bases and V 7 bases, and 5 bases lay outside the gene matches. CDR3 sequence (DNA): TGTGCCAGCAAACCGACAGGGTCTAACTATGGCTACACCTTC. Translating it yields CASKPTGSNYGYTF.

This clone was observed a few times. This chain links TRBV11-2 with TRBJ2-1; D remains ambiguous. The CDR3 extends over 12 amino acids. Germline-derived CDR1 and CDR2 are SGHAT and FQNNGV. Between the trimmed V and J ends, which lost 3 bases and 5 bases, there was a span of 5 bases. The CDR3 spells CASSFWDNEQFF. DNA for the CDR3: TGTGCCAGCAGCTTTTGGGACAATGAGCAGTTCTTC.

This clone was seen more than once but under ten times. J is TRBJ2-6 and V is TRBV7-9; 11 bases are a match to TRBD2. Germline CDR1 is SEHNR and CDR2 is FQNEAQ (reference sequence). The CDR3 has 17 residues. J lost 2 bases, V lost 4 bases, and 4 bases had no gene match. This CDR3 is CASSSPTSGAGANVLTF. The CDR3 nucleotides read TGTGCCAGCAGCTCACCGACTAGCGGGGCTGGGGCCAACGTCCTGACTTTC.

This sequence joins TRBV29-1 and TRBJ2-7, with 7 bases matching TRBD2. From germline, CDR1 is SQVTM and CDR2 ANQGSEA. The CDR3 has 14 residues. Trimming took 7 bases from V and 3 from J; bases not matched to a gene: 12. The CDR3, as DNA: TGCAGCGCCCGCCTAGCGGAGACTCGCTACGAGCAGTACTTC. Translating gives CSARLAETRYEQYF.

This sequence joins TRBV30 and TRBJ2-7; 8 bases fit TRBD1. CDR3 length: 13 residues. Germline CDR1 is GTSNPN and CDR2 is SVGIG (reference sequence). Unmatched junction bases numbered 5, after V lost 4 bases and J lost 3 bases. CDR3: CAWMRQGFYEQYF. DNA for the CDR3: TGTGCCTGGATGCGACAGGGGTTCTACGAGCAGTACTTC.